The 30 T cell receptor beta chains given below trace back to one sample, sequenced in a study of Graves' ophthalmopathy and Graves' hyperthyroidism. Amplification targeted the TCR beta CDR3 regions, with RNA transcripts as the source material. The first round was an RT-PCR with HTBI primers, and the second round was a multiplex PCR. TCRdb processed the multiplex PCR reads anew with MiXCR; each CDR3 protein has one entry. The sample has over a million distinct CDR3 sequences; about two fifths are singletons. Sequenced: peripheral blood or thyroid tissue (not recorded which). The receptors were gathered from an adult man with Graves' hyperthyroidism.

The table lists this clonotype with many counts. The chain carries TRBV9 and TRBJ2-7; TRBD1 matches 8 bases. This CDR3 is built from 14 residues. CDR1 is SGDLS and CDR2 is YYNGEE in the germline V gene. The junction had 12 bases not matched to a gene; V was cut back by 4 bases and J by 9 bases. CDR3 sequence: CASSPGGRQHGQYF. The CDR3 bases are TGTGCCAGCAGCCCAGGGGGCAGGCAGCATGGGCAGTACTTC.

This clonotype was found many times. In DNA form, the CDR3 reads TGCAGTGCTAGACCAGGGGTGATTCCGCACGAGCAGTACTTC. It codes for CSARPGVIPHEQYF. This sequence joins TRBV20-1 and TRBJ2-7, with TRBD1 as a possible D gene (6 bases). V lost 2 bases to trimming and J lost 5 bases, with 16 bases between them. CDR3 size: 14 residues. Germline V gene lookup returns CDR1 DFQATT and CDR2 SNEGSKA (reference sequence).

This clonotype was counted ten times or more. The chain is built from TRBV4-3 and TRBJ1-2, with 8 positions matching TRBD1. The trim removed 2 bases at V and 8 bases at J, leaving 10 bases unmatched. The CDR3 extends over 15 amino acids. Germline V gene data show CDR1 as LGHNA and CDR2 as YSLEER. CDR3 coding DNA: TGCGCCAGCAGCCAACCTGGACAGGGACAAGGAGGCTACACCTTC. Protein sequence: CASSQPGQGQGGYTF.

This clonotype was seen only a few times. The gene calls are TRBV7-2 and TRBJ1-1; tentatively, D is TRBD1 (5 bases). This CDR3 has 15 amino acids. Per the germline V gene, CDR1 is SGHTA and CDR2 is FQGNSA. V dropped 5 bases and J dropped 1 base, with 14 bases sitting between them. The CDR3 DNA follows: TGTGCCAGCAGCGTTGCAGGGCAGCCGAACACTGAAGCTTTCTTT. Amino acid sequence: CASSVAGQPNTEAFF.

This clonotype was seen at least ten times. This rearrangement joins TRBV5-1 to TRBJ2-5; the D is unclear. CDR3 length: 15 residues. V lost 0 bases to trimming and J lost 4 bases, with 13 bases between them. Germline V CDR1 and CDR2: SGHRS, YFSETQ. CDR3 nucleotide sequence: TGCGCCAGCAGCTTGGCCAGACCGGCGAGAGAGACCCAGTACTTC. Its protein product is CASSLARPARETQYF.

The chain is built from TRBV25-1 and TRBJ1-5; the match to TRBD1 covers 7 bases. This CDR3 is built from 14 residues. The V segment lost 3 bases and the J segment 11 bases; nucleotides outside the gene matches: 10. Germline V gives CDR1 MGHDK, CDR2 SYGVNS. The CDR3 sequence: CASSDGSGGRSQHF. In DNA, the CDR3 is TGTGCCAGCAGTGATGGGTCAGGGGGACGATCCCAGCATTTT. The variable domain in full, with the rest retrieved from reference TRBV25-1 and TRBJ1-5, is EADIYQTPRYLVIGTGKKITLECSQTMGHDKMYWYQQDPGMELHLIHYSYGVNSTEKGDLSSESTVSRIRTEHFPLTLESARPSHTSQYLCASSDGSGGRSQHFGDGTRLSIL.

The chain recombines TRBV29-1 with TRBJ1-3; a possible D gene is TRBD1 (5 bases). Deletions cut 5 bases from V and 3 bases from J, with 17 bases between. Per the germline V gene, CDR1 is SQVTM and CDR2 is ANQGSEA. The CDR3 loop spans 15 amino acids. CDR3 loop: CSVPPGTNYGNTIYF. The CDR3 region has the DNA TGCAGCGTTCCGCCAGGGACTAACTATGGAAACACCATATATTTT.

Only one count was recorded for this clonotype. This chain connects TRBV29-1 to TRBJ1-2; no reliable D call. Looked up from germline, CDR1 is SQVTM and CDR2 is ANQGSEA. This CDR3 region has 12 residues. For the CDR3, the DNA is TGCAGTTACAGTTGGGAACTATATGGCTACACCTTC. Protein sequence: CSYSWELYGYTF.

This clonotype appeared a few times. Just one base apart from a much larger clone, this may be a read error. The chain couples TRBV7-9 to TRBJ1-1; no clear D gene. The CDR3 is 11 residues long. V shed 4 bases and J shed 7 bases, with 7 bases lying between them. Germline CDR1 reads SEHNR; CDR2 reads FQNEAQ (reference sequence). Here the CDR3 DNA reads TGTGCCAGCAGCTGTACAGATGAAGCTTTCTTT. Translating it yields CASSCTDEAFF.

The chain recombines TRBV28 with TRBJ2-7; 7 nucleotides agree with TRBD2. The CDR3 extends over 14 amino acids. CDR1 and CDR2 (germline): MDHEN, SYDVKM. Trimming took 9 bases from V and 2 from J; bases not matched to a gene: 10. This CDR3 is CASLRRERTYEQYF. The CDR3 nucleotides read TGTGCCAGTCTTCGGCGGGAGCGAACCTACGAGCAGTACTTC.

Concerning this clonotype itself: A clone one base away is much larger, so this may be a read error. The chain carries TRBV7-2 and TRBJ1-1, with D unclear. CDR1 and CDR2 from the germline V gene are SGHTA and FQGNSA. CDR3 length equals 15 residues. CDR3: CASSPNQHWNIEAFF. The CDR3, as DNA: TGTGCCAGCAGCCCCAATCAACACTGGAACATTGAAGCTTTCTTT.

The V and J genes are TRBV20-1 and TRBJ1-3; TRBD1 might be the D (5 bases). CDR1 DFQATT and CDR2 SNEGSKA come from the germline V gene (reference sequence). V was shortened by 4 bases and J by 8 bases, with 12 bases between the two germline ends. This CDR3 is 12 amino acids long. CDR3 protein: CSATSGGDTIYF. CDR3 coding DNA: TGCAGTGCTACTAGCGGGGGGGACACCATATATTTT.

Remarks on this clonotype: This may arise from a read error, as a much more abundant clone is one base away. The gene calls are TRBV19 and TRBJ1-4; D ambiguous. The CDR3 consists of 12 residues. CDR1 and CDR2 from the germline V gene are LNHDA and SQIVND (reference sequence). This CDR3 is CASSIERQKLSF. The CDR3 DNA is TGTGCCAGTAGTATTGAGCGGCAAAAACTGTCTTTT. Full variable domain (missing parts from reference TRBV19 and TRBJ1-4): DGGITQSPKYLFRKEGQNVTLSCEQNLNHDAMYWYRQDPGQGLRLIYYSQIVNDFQKGDIAEGYSVSREKKESFPLTVTSAQKNPTAFYLCASSIERQKLSFGSGTQLSVL.

In this sample, this clonotype turned up a few times. A read error may produce the germline difference seen at one junction end. The chain uses TRBV25-1 and TRBJ2-7, with a tentative D call TRBD1 (6 bases). CDR1 is MGHDK, CDR2 SYGVNS, per germline. The CDR3 spans 14 residues. CDR3 sequence (DNA): TGTGCCAGCAGTGACCGGGACATAGGGTACGGGCAGTACTTC. The encoded protein is CASSDRDIGYGQYF.

This clonotype was detected many times. This chain links TRBV29-1 with TRBJ2-7; TRBD1 matches 8 bases. The germline V gene encodes CDR1 SQVTM and CDR2 ANQGSEA. Losses at the gene ends were 8 bases for V and 5 bases for J; bases not matched to a gene: 14. This CDR3 contains 14 residues. The DNA for the CDR3 is TGCAGCATTGGACAGGGCACTAGCCAAAACGAGCAGTACTTC. Translated: CSIGQGTSQNEQYF.

At least ten counts were recorded for this clonotype. This chain links TRBV29-1 with TRBJ1-1; unclear D gene. The germline CDR1 and CDR2 sequences are SQVTM and ANQGSEA. The CDR3 sequence is 12 residues long. With 5 bases removed from V and 2 bases from J, the gap between germline ends came to 9 bases. CDR3 loop: CSVKRSNTEAFF. DNA for the CDR3: TGCAGCGTTAAGCGTAGTAACACTGAAGCTTTCTTT.

On this clonotype: With a much larger clone just one base away, this may be a read error. The rearrangement joins TRBV19 to TRBJ1-1; D unresolved. Between the trimmed V and J ends, which lost 1 base and 3 bases, there was a span of 18 bases. There are 17 residues in the CDR3. Per germline, CDR1 LNHDA and CDR2 SQIVND (reference sequence). CDR3 DNA: TGTGCCAGTAGTATAGCTTCCGGACGGCCCCTCTACACTGAAGCTTTCTTT. As protein: CASSIASGRPLYTEAFF. The variable domain in full, with the rest retrieved from reference TRBV19 and TRBJ1-1, is DGGITQSPKYLFRKEGQNVTLSCEQNLNHDAMYWYRQDPGQGLRLIYYSQIVNDFQKGDIAEGYSVSREKKESFPLTVTSAQKNPTAFYLCASSIASGRPLYTEAFFGQGTRLTVV.

This chain uses TRBV12-3 or TRBV12-4 with TRBJ1-4; 11 bases line up with TRBD1. The CDR3 contains 16 residues. The ends lost 4 bases at V and 7 bases at J; junction bases unmatched: 8. CDR3 DNA: TGTGCCAGCAGTTACCAGGGACAGGGGGGGGCTGAAAAACTGTTTTTT. It translates to CASSYQGQGGAEKLFF.

In its sample, this clonotype was seen once. DNA for the CDR3: TGTGCCAGCAGCCCGACAGGGACTCGTGAAGCTTTCTTT. Amino acids: CASSPTGTREAFF. The chain combines TRBV7-2 with TRBJ1-1; 7 bases are shared with TRBD1. V was clipped by 5 bases and J by 7 bases; unmatched bases: 7. The CDR3 spans 13 residues. Germline values: CDR1 SGHTA, CDR2 FQGNSA.

Remarks on this clonotype: A single base separates this from a much larger clone, so it may be a read error. The chain employs TRBV5-1 and TRBJ2-7; D not certain. From germline, CDR1 is SGHRS and CDR2 YFSETQ. The CDR3 extends over 13 amino acids. CDR3 region: CASSLAVSQEQYF. The CDR3 region has the DNA TGCGCCAGCAGCTTGGCGGTAAGTCAAGAGCAGTACTTT.

This sequence joins TRBV10-2 and TRBJ1-4, with D maybe TRBD1 (5 bases). The CDR3 has 13 residues. V was trimmed by 8 bases and J by 7 bases, leaving 14 bases between them. Germline assignment: CDR1 WSHSY and CDR2 SAAADI. This chain's CDR3 is CASGGNIFEKLFF. DNA for the CDR3: TGCGCCAGCGGGGGGAACATTTTTGAAAAACTGTTTTTT.

The J gene is TRBJ1-2, the V gene TRBV30; TRBD1 agrees at 9 bases. V gave up 0 bases and J gave up 4 bases; unmatched junction bases: 6. CDR1 and CDR2 from the germline V gene are GTSNPN and SVGIG (reference sequence). The CDR3 loop spans 15 amino acids. The CDR3 nucleotides are TGTGCCTGGAGTGTTCGGGGACAGGGCTTCTATGGCTACACCTTC. It codes for CAWSVRGQGFYGYTF. Complete variable domain (other parts from reference TRBV30 and TRBJ1-2): SQTIHQWPATLVQPVGSPLSLECTVEGTSNPNLYWYRQAAGRGLQLLFYSVGIGQISSEVPQNLSASRPQDRQFILSSKKLLLSDSGFYLCAWSVRGQGFYGYTFGSGTRLTVV.

This clonotype was recorded only once. This sequence joins TRBV10-3 and TRBJ1-6, with D perhaps TRBD1 (6 bases). This CDR3 is built from 15 residues. CDR1 and CDR2 from the germline V gene are ENHRY and SYGVKD. Trimming pared 7 bases from V and 7 bases from J, leaving 17 bases between. The DNA for the CDR3 is TGTGCCATCAAACAGGGCGGGGGGCCCAATTCACCCCTCCACTTT. As protein: CAIKQGGGPNSPLHF.

The chain combines TRBV20-1 with TRBJ2-2; TRBD1 might be the D (6 bases). The CDR3 runs to 12 residues. Deletions cut 0 bases from V and 15 bases from J, with 14 bases between. Germline values: CDR1 DFQATT, CDR2 SNEGSKA (reference sequence). CDR3 sequence reads: CSARDIGQWLFF. The CDR3 nucleotides are TGCAGTGCTAGAGATATCGGACAGTGGTTGTTTTTT.

Comments on this clonotype: A much larger clone is a single base away; this may be a read error. This rearrangement joins TRBV20-1 to TRBJ1-5; no clear D gene. The CDR3 totals 14 residues. CDR1 is DFQATT and CDR2 is SNEGSKA in the germline V gene (reference sequence). V gave up 1 base and J gave up 0 bases, with 7 bases separating them. CDR3: CSARGTYSNQPQHF. The CDR3 coding sequence is TGCAGTGCTAGAGGAACCTATAGCAATCAGCCCCAGCATTTT.

This clonotype came up many times. The genes are TRBV29-1 and TRBJ2-2; tentative D call: TRBD2 (5 bases). V shed 2 bases and J shed 6 bases, with 10 bases lying between them. The length of the CDR3 is 13 residues. CDR1 and CDR2 from the germline V gene are SQVTM and ANQGSEA. CDR3 nucleotide sequence: TGCAGCGTTGAACGGGGAGTCCCCGGGGAGCTGTTTTTT. It is translated as CSVERGVPGELFF.

The chain recombines TRBV2 with TRBJ1-1, with D tentatively TRBD1 (6 bases). V lost 5 bases and J lost 3, with 16 bases in between. The germline V gene has CDR1 SNHLY and CDR2 FYNNEI. This CDR3 region has 15 residues. CDR3 DNA sequence: TGTGCCAGCAGTTTCCCAGGGGATGTTGACACTGAAGCTTTCTTT. This sequence encodes CASSFPGDVDTEAFF.

This clonotype was observed at least ten times. The chain employs TRBV2 and TRBJ1-5, with TRBD1 matching over 9 bases. There are 15 residues in the CDR3. Germline values: CDR1 SNHLY, CDR2 FYNNEI. The V gene end was trimmed by 6 bases and the J gene end by 4 bases; junction bases not matched to a gene: 7. The CDR3 DNA reads as TGTGCCAGCAGCCGGGACAGGGCCACTAATCAGCCCCAGCATTTT. This gives the protein CASSRDRATNQPQHF.

This clonotype occurred many times. The CDR3 region has the DNA TGTGCCAGCAGCCCCGATTCGCAACGCGAGACCCAGTACTTC. Translated: CASSPDSQRETQYF. The V call is TRBV7-9, the J call TRBJ2-5; D is unresolved. The CDR3 extends over 14 amino acids. Trimming stripped 5 bases from V and 5 bases from J, with 15 bases between. The germline V gene encodes CDR1 SEHNR and CDR2 FQNEAQ (reference sequence). The variable domain in full, completed from reference TRBV7-9 and TRBJ2-5, reads DTGVSQNPRHKITKRGQNVTFRCDPISEHNRLYWYRQTLGQGPEFLTYFQNEAQLEKSRLLSDRFSAERPKGSFSTLEIQRTEQGDSAMYLCASSPDSQRETQYFGPGTRLLVL.

In its sample, this clonotype was seen many times. The chain couples TRBV29-1 to TRBJ2-5; 7 nucleotides align to TRBD1. The CDR3 spans 13 residues. Germline assignment: CDR1 SQVTM and CDR2 ANQGSEA. With V trimmed by 7 bases and J by 5 bases, 10 bases remained unmatched. This chain's CDR3 is CSATTGLWETQYF. CDR3 nucleotides: TGCAGCGCTACGACAGGGCTATGGGAGACCCAGTACTTC.